What follows are 21 T cell receptor beta chains derived from one specimen sequenced in a study of blood T cell repertoires in COVID-19. Assay: immunoSEQ multiplex PCR; the TCRdb copy retains only in-frame clones and omits some. Here the sample spans around 260,000 clones, nearly 90% being singletons. The sample comprised peripheral blood. These receptors were taken from a human donor in a cohort sampled during active COVID-19.

The chain has TRBV10-1 and TRBJ2-3; 8 bases map to TRBD2. The CDR3 length is 15 residues. Germline lookup yields CDR1 WNHNN and CDR2 SYGVQD (reference sequence). With 0 bases clipped from V and 9 bases from J, the junction kept 8 bases outside the gene matches. CDR3 protein: CASSESGAGGRTQYF. DNA for the CDR3: TGCGCCAGCAGTGAGTCTGGGGCGGGGGGCAGGACGCAGTATTTT.

The chain combines TRBV5-4 with TRBJ2-7, with 10 nucleotides matching TRBD1. The CDR3 has 15 residues. Germline values: CDR1 SGHNT, CDR2 YYREEE (reference sequence). With 4 bases clipped from V and 3 bases from J, the junction kept 7 bases outside the gene matches. The CDR3 loop is CASSPLTGGDYEQYF. CDR3 coding DNA: TGTGCCAGCAGCCCCCTGACAGGGGGCGACTACGAGCAGTACTTC. The full variable domain, its missing parts supplied by reference TRBV5-4 and TRBJ2-7, is ETGVTQSPTHLIKTRGQQVTLRCSSQSGHNTVSWYQQALGQGPQFIFQYYREEENGRGNFPPRFSGLQFPNYSSELNVNALELDDSALYLCASSPLTGGDYEQYFGPGTRLTVT.

The chain links TRBV7-8 to TRBJ2-1, with TRBD2 identical over 8 bases. The CDR3 contains 12 residues. Germline values: CDR1 SGHVS, CDR2 FQNEAQ. J lost 9 bases, V lost 7 bases, and 5 bases had no gene match. CDR3 nucleotides: TGTGCCAGCACCCACGCGGGGGGTGAGCAGTTCTTC. This gives the protein CASTHAGGEQFF.

The V and J genes are TRBV28 and TRBJ1-6; D remains ambiguous. The CDR3 totals 12 residues. V dropped 3 bases and J dropped 10 bases, with 7 bases sitting between them. CDR1 is MDHEN, CDR2 SYDVKM, per germline. Here the CDR3 DNA reads TGTGCCAGCAGTTTCCCCCTCTCACCCCTCCACTTT. This sequence encodes CASSFPLSPLHF.

The chain is built from TRBV27 and TRBJ1-2; 9 nucleotides match TRBD1. Germline V lookup: CDR1 MNHEY, CDR2 SMNVEV (reference sequence). The CDR3 sequence is 14 residues long. The trim removed 8 bases at V and 4 bases at J, leaving 8 bases unmatched. The CDR3 region is CASGIPGQGYGYTF. The CDR3 bases are TGTGCCAGCGGAATTCCGGGACAGGGCTATGGCTACACCTTC.

V gene TRBV27 combines with J gene TRBJ1-1; D gene unclear. CDR1 is MNHEY and CDR2 is SMNVEV in the germline V gene (reference sequence). This CDR3 comprises 13 residues. The ends were cut back, 7 bases at V and 5 bases at J, with 14 bases in the middle. The CDR3 protein is CASTTVGETEAFF. The CDR3 region has the DNA TGTGCCAGCACCACGGTCGGAGAAACTGAAGCTTTCTTT.

The chain recombines TRBV4-3 with TRBJ1-2; 7 bases match TRBD1. The CDR3 length is 15 residues. V lost 3 bases, J lost 8 bases, and 12 bases stayed unmatched. Per germline, CDR1 LGHNA and CDR2 YSLEER. The CDR3 here is CASSHITGEEGGYTF. The CDR3 nucleotides read TGCGCCAGCAGCCATATAACAGGGGAGGAAGGCGGCTACACCTTC.

The J gene is TRBJ1-1, the V gene TRBV30; TRBD1 is a possible D gene (5 bases). This CDR3 spans 12 amino acids. Germline assignment: CDR1 GTSNPN and CDR2 SVGIG (reference sequence). The V gene lost 4 bases and the J gene lost 2 bases, with 8 bases spanning the gap. This CDR3 reads CAWNRINTEAFF. CDR3 sequence (DNA): TGTGCCTGGAACAGGATCAACACTGAAGCTTTCTTT. Full variable domain (rest looked up from reference TRBV30 and TRBJ1-1): SQTIHQWPATLVQPVGSPLSLECTVEGTSNPNLYWYRQAAGRGLQLLFYSVGIGQISSEVPQNLSASRPQDRQFILSSKKLLLSDSGFYLCAWNRINTEAFFGQGTRLTVV.

The chain employs TRBV28 and TRBJ1-1, with D perhaps matching TRBD1 (5 bases). Germline loops: CDR1 MDHEN, CDR2 SYDVKM. The CDR3 has 14 amino acids. V dropped 6 bases and J dropped 4 bases, with 15 bases sitting between them. CDR3 bases: TGTGCCAGCAGCCGTAGGACACTTGTCACTGAAGCTTTCTTT. It translates to CASSRRTLVTEAFF. The variable domain in full, with the rest retrieved from reference TRBV28 and TRBJ1-1, is DVKVTQSSRYLVKRTGEKVFLECVQDMDHENMFWYRQDPGLGLRLIYFSYDVKMKEKGDIPEGYSVSREKKERFSLILESASTNQTSMYLCASSRRTLVTEAFFGQGTRLTVV.

The genes are TRBV18 and TRBJ2-5; TRBD2 agrees at 10 bases. Germline CDR1 KGHSH, CDR2 LQKENI. There are 15 residues in the CDR3. V dropped 3 bases and J dropped 4; count of bases not matched to a gene: 5. As DNA, the CDR3 is TGTGCCAGCTCACCTCTAGCGGGAGTTGGAGAGACCCAGTACTTC. Residues: CASSPLAGVGETQYF.

The V call is TRBV11-1, the J call TRBJ2-3; D is unresolved. Germline V lookup: CDR1 SGHAT, CDR2 FQDESV (reference sequence). With 5 bases removed from V and 9 bases from J, the gap between germline ends came to 15 bases. The CDR3 consists of 13 residues. CDR3 nucleotides: TGTGCCAGCAGCCCACGGAGCGTCGGGACGCAGTATTTT. This sequence encodes CASSPRSVGTQYF.

This clone has a handful of counts. The chain is built from TRBV2 and TRBJ2-2, with D tentatively TRBD1 (6 bases). CDR1 and CDR2 (germline): SNHLY, FYNNEI. CDR3 length equals 15 residues. Trimming took 7 bases from V and 2 from J, leaving 14 bases between them. CDR3 coding DNA: TGTGCCAGCACGAGGGGGATCATTAACACCGGGGAGCTGTTTTTT. It encodes CASTRGIINTGELFF.

V is TRBV19 and J is TRBJ1-2, with D tentatively TRBD1 (5 bases). The germline gives CDR1 LNHDA, CDR2 SQIVND (reference sequence). V was shortened by 5 bases and J by 4 bases, with 14 bases between the two germline ends. This CDR3 contains 14 residues. The CDR3 DNA is TGTGCCAGTAGTCCAACGACAGACCGCTATGGCTACACCTTC. It specifies CASSPTTDRYGYTF.

V gene TRBV18 combines with J gene TRBJ1-3, with D perhaps matching TRBD1 (5 bases). The CDR3 covers 14 residues. In germline, CDR1 is KGHSH, CDR2 LQKENI. Trimming removed 3 bases from V and 2 bases from J, with 8 bases in between. This chain's CDR3 is CASSPARAGNTIYF. The CDR3 bases are TGTGCCAGCTCACCCGCCAGGGCTGGAAACACCATATATTTT.

The rearrangement joins TRBV6-5 to TRBJ1-5, with D maybe TRBD1 (6 bases). Germline lookup yields CDR1 MNHEY and CDR2 SVGAGI. V lost 5 bases to trimming and J lost 5 bases, with 16 bases between them. This CDR3 contains 15 residues. The CDR3 protein is CASSPRQGQDQPQHF. CDR3 sequence (DNA): TGTGCCAGCAGTCCACGGCAGGGGCAGGATCAGCCCCAGCATTTT.

In DNA, the CDR3 is TGTGCCAGCAGCGTAACAGGGACAACCACCTACGAGCAGTACTTC. Amino acids: CASSVTGTTTYEQYF. The genes are TRBV9 and TRBJ2-7, with D tentatively TRBD1 (6 bases). The CDR3 length is 15 residues. Germline V lookup: CDR1 SGDLS, CDR2 YYNGEE. The V end lost 1 base, the J end lost 2 bases, and 13 bases lay between the germline ends.

This rearrangement joins TRBV28 to TRBJ2-7, with D possibly being TRBD2 (6 bases). The V gene lost 4 bases and the J gene lost 2 bases, with 15 bases spanning the gap. The length of the CDR3 is 15 residues. The V gene's germline CDR1 is MDHEN and CDR2 SYDVKM. The CDR3, as DNA: TGTGCCAGCAGTTCGCGGGCTAGCGTTACCTACGAGCAGTACTTC. Its translation: CASSSRASVTYEQYF.

This clone was observed a handful of times. V gene TRBV30 combines with J gene TRBJ2-1, with 14 bases matching TRBD2. The CDR3 runs 14 residues. CDR1 and CDR2 from the germline V gene are GTSNPN and SVGIG (reference sequence). Trimming took 6 bases from V and 11 from J; bases not matched to a gene: 9. CDR3: CACFGTSGSIQQFF. The CDR3 bases are TGTGCCTGCTTCGGGACTAGCGGGAGTATACAGCAGTTCTTC.

The chain has TRBV4-3 and TRBJ2-1, with TRBD2 matching over 14 bases. This CDR3 has 19 amino acids. The ends lost 1 base at V and 0 bases at J; junction bases unmatched: 5. Germline V gives CDR1 LGHNA, CDR2 YSLEER. The CDR3 here is CASSQAGLAGDLSYNEQFF. CDR3 coding DNA: TGCGCCAGCAGCCAAGCGGGACTAGCGGGGGACCTCTCCTACAATGAGCAGTTCTTC.

The rearrangement uses TRBV7-2 and TRBJ2-2; D might be TRBD2 (5 bases). Germline V lookup: CDR1 SGHTA, CDR2 FQGNSA. V lost 5 bases and J lost 6, with 13 bases in between. The CDR3 length is 14 residues. CDR3 in amino acids: CASSALKGAGELFF. The CDR3, as DNA: TGTGCCAGCAGCGCCCTAAAGGGAGCCGGGGAGCTGTTTTTT.

This clone showed up just a few times. The chain recombines TRBV18 with TRBJ1-1; TRBD1 aligns across 8 bases. This CDR3 spans 16 amino acids. Germline V lookup: CDR1 KGHSH, CDR2 LQKENI. The junction had 9 bases not matched to a gene; V was cut back by 3 bases and J by 3 bases. CDR3 in amino acids: CASSPPDRVGDTEAFF. The DNA for the CDR3 is TGTGCCAGCTCACCTCCGGACAGGGTAGGCGACACTGAAGCTTTCTTT.